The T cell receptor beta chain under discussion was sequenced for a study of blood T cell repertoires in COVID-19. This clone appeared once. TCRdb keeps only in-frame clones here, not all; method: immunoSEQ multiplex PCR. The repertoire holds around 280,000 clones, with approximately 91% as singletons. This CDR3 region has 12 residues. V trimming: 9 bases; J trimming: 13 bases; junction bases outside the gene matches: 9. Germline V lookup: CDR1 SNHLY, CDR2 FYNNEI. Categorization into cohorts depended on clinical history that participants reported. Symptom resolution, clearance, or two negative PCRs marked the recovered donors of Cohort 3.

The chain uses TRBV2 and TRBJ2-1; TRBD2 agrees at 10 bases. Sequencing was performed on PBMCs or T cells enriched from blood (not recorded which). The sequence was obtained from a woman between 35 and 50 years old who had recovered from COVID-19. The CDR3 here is CASSLERGGQFF. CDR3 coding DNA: TGTGCCAGTTCCCTAGAGCGGGGGGGCCAGTTCTTC.